This paragraph covers one T cell receptor (beta chain) sequence. The method was immunoSEQ multiplex PCR; TCRdb's version includes in-frame clones alone and lacks a portion of them. The table has 250,000 to 400,000 clones, roughly 90% seen once; the top ten hold 2.5% to 3.5%. One Seattle source followed patients from active infection through their disease course. The data originate from a study of blood T cell repertoires in COVID-19. Germline assignment: CDR1 LNHDA and CDR2 SQIVND (reference sequence). This CDR3 is 15 amino acids long. Trimming removed 1 base from V and 2 bases from J, with 11 bases in between.

The chain employs TRBV19 and TRBJ1-2; D unclear. The source is a woman between 25 and 40 years old with COVID-19, enrolled during active disease. The sequenced sample was peripheral blood. As DNA, the CDR3 is TGTGCCAGTAGTATAGGCGGCAGCTTCAACTATGGCTACACCTTC. It specifies CASSIGGSFNYGYTF. The whole variable domain, filled in from reference TRBV19 and TRBJ1-2, reads DGGITQSPKYLFRKEGQNVTLSCEQNLNHDAMYWYRQDPGQGLRLIYYSQIVNDFQKGDIAEGYSVSREKKESFPLTVTSAQKNPTAFYLCASSIGGSFNYGYTFGSGTRLTVV.